Sequencing of this TCR beta chain was carried out in a study of blood T cell repertoires in COVID-19. Study-level background: PBMCs, B-cell-depleted T cells, or T cells provided the cDNA or gDNA that made up the material.

The CDR3 loop spans 12 amino acids. Trimming stripped 3 bases from V and 4 bases from J, with 7 bases between. From germline, CDR1 is SGHNT and CDR2 YYREEE (reference sequence). Per the original data handling: Amplified reference gene primers provided the basis for estimating nucleated cell counts. The method was immunoSEQ multiplex PCR; TCRdb's version includes in-frame clones alone and lacks a portion of them. Clone size and the V and J calls come from that table; the DNA yielded D and trimming. The sample shows 150,000 or so clones, almost 90% of them seen only once. The receptor's source is a woman aged 55-70 years with acute or convalescent COVID-19. The chain combines TRBV5-4 with TRBJ1-2, with a possible D match to TRBD1 (5 bases). Sequenced: peripheral blood. The CDR3 nucleotides are TGTGCCAGCAGCTCGACAGTCTATGGCTACACCTTC. As protein: CASSSTVYGYTF. The variable domain in full, with the rest retrieved from reference TRBV5-4 and TRBJ1-2, is ETGVTQSPTHLIKTRGQQVTLRCSSQSGHNTVSWYQQALGQGPQFIFQYYREEENGRGNFPPRFSGLQFPNYSSELNVNALELDDSALYLCASSSTVYGYTFGSGTRLTVV.